Listed below are T cell receptor beta chains from one sample, sequenced in a study of cytomegalovirus exposure and HLA in healthy donors. Generated by immunoSEQ multiplex PCR, the TCRdb table keeps only in-frame clones and is missing some. There are 75,000 to 100,000 clones in the sample; around 67% occur only once, and 1.8% lies in the top ten. The sample comprised PBMCs. The source of these receptors is a male donor in good health and CMV-seronegative. Both conserved end residues are part of each CDR3. A D gene is named only where the DNA matches it firmly. Not all rows give a size; the values are once, few, many and, for expanded clones, a class.

size	V	D	J	CDR3	DNA
.	TRBV30	TRBD1	TRBJ1-1	CAWSVSLGTVEAFF	TGTGCCTGGAGTGTTTCGCTCGGGACAGTCGAAGCTTTCTTT
once	TRBV4-3	TRBD1	TRBJ2-5	CASSQTTGALNSETQYF	TGCGCCAGCAGCCAGACGACAGGGGCGCTGAATTCGGAGACCCAGTACTTC
.	TRBV19	TRBD2	TRBJ2-1	CASSARTSGSYNEQFF	TGTGCCAGTAGTGCGCGGACTAGCGGGAGCTACAATGAGCAGTTCTTC
.	TRBV2	TRBD2	TRBJ2-3	CAAGGASGSTDTQYF	TGTGCCGCCGGAGGGGCTAGCGGATCCACAGATACGCAGTATTTT
.	TRBV10-2	TRBD1	TRBJ1-1	CASGDRGLFTEAFF	TGCGCCAGCGGCGACAGGGGGCTTTTCACTGAAGCTTTCTTT
once	TRBV15	TRBD2	TRBJ2-1	CATSRELAGLNEQFF	TGTGCCACCAGCAGAGAACTAGCGGGACTGAATGAGCAGTTCTTC
.	TRBV27	TRBD2	TRBJ2-3	CASSESGLAGRTSQYF	TGTGCCAGCAGTGAAAGCGGACTAGCGGGGAGGACTTCGCAGTATTTT
.	TRBV2	.	TRBJ1-5	CASSDRHRQPQHF	TGTGCCAGCAGTGATCGACATCGTCAGCCCCAGCATTTT
.	TRBV30	TRBD2	TRBJ2-3	CAWSWAGGADTQYF	TGTGCCTGGAGTTGGGCGGGAGGCGCAGATACGCAGTATTTT
few	TRBV9	TRBD2	TRBJ2-2	CASGGGVNTGELFF	TGTGCCAGCGGGGGAGGGGTGAACACCGGGGAGCTGTTTTTT
few	TRBV7-9	.	TRBJ1-1	CASSLAGANTEAFF	TGTGCCAGCAGCTTAGCGGGGGCGAACACTGAAGCTTTCTTT
.	TRBV2	TRBD1	TRBJ2-7	CASRDRGYEQYF	TGTGCCAGCAGGGACAGGGGCTACGAGCAGTACTTC
many	TRBV5-1	.	TRBJ2-4	CASSLNDGLAKNIQYF	TGCGCCAGCAGCTTGAACGATGGGCTAGCCAAAAACATTCAGTACTTC